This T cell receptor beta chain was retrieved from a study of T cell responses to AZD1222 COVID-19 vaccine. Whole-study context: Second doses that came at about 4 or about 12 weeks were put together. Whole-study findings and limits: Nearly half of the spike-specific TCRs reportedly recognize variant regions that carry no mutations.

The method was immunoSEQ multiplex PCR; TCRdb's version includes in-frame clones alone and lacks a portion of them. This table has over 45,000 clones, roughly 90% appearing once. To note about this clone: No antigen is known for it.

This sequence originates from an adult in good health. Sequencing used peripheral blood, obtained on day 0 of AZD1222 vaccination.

In DNA form, the CDR3 reads TGTGCCACCAGCAGAGAAGGCAACTACGAGCAGTACTTC. It specifies CATSREGNYEQYF. The chain recombines TRBV15 with TRBJ2-7; D not certain. The CDR3 is 13 amino acids. V lost 0 bases and J lost 3, with 6 bases in between. Germline assignment: CDR1 LNHNV and CDR2 YYDKDF (reference sequence).